This T cell receptor (beta chain) was captured by sequencing in a study of T cells in Graves' hyperthyroidism and ophthalmopathy. On the study more broadly: Before any treatment, at initial diagnosis, peripheral blood was collected. Study findings and constraints: Ophthalmopathy stood apart from stable hyperthyroidism in a 13 V-J model.

Germline assignment: CDR1 SGHAT and CDR2 FQNNGV. J gave up 2 bases and V 4 bases, and 6 bases lay outside the gene matches. The CDR3 runs to 15 residues. It was RNA transcripts that yielded the amplified TCR beta CDR3 regions. TCR CDR3 regions were first amplified by RT-PCR with HTBI primers. TCRdb reanalysed the multiplex PCR reads using MiXCR and keeps one entry per CDR3 protein. The data hold a few hundred thousand distinct CDR3 sequences, with 16% observed a single time. This clonotype was observed at least ten times. Antigen unknown. This chain joins TRBV11-2 and TRBJ1-2, with 8 bases identical to TRBD1. Sequencing was carried out using blood. The sequence derives from a woman aged 40 to 50 with Graves' ophthalmopathy. CDR3 bases: TGTGCCAGCAGCTCCGACAGGGGTGGAAACTATGGCTACACCTTC. The encoded protein is CASSSDRGGNYGYTF.